Below are 3 T cell receptor beta chains sequenced from a single sample in a study of blood T cell repertoires in COVID-19. Only in-frame clones appear in the TCRdb table, and some are missing; sequencing was by immunoSEQ multiplex PCR. The sample includes approximately 240,000 clones, roughly 80% of them seen just once. Specimen: peripheral blood. These receptors all stem from a woman aged 80 or over with active or convalescent COVID-19.

The chain is built from TRBV5-3 and TRBJ2-7, with D possibly being TRBD1 (6 bases). TRBV5-3 is an ORF for which the function is uncertain. This CDR3 region has 14 residues. V lost 4 bases, J lost 5 bases, and 16 bases lay in between. The CDR3 is CARSRVLRDNEQYF. CDR3 DNA sequence: TGTGCCAGAAGCCGTGTTCTAAGGGACAACGAGCAGTACTTC.

The V call is TRBV6-2 or TRBV6-3, the J call TRBJ1-6; TRBD1 is a possible D gene (6 bases). Germline V gene sequence: CDR1 MNHEY, CDR2 SVGEGT. Trimming took off 0 bases at V and 4 bases at J, with 7 bases between the two ends. The CDR3 covers 15 residues. The CDR3 is CASSYSQGYNSPLHF. In nucleotides, the CDR3 is TGTGCCAGCAGTTACTCACAGGGTTATAATTCACCCCTCCACTTT.

The chain links TRBV6-4 to TRBJ1-1; D remains ambiguous. V gave up 3 bases and J gave up 1 base, with 6 bases separating them. This CDR3 contains 13 residues. Germline CDR1 is MRHNA and CDR2 is SNTAGT. The CDR3 region is CASSESRNTEAFF. CDR3 DNA sequence: TGTGCCAGCAGTGAATCCCGGAACACTGAAGCTTTCTTT.